This T cell receptor beta chain originates from a study of blood T cells in healthy people across ages. The study's findings and limits: Comparison with aged donors showed that long-lived donors had more naive CD4+ cells and higher diversity. Estimates of total diversity, which came from one million sequenced T cells, were considered to be underestimates.

For the second PCR, which ran for roughly 6 to 12 cycles, a sample-barcoded 5' primer and a J-beta primer mix were used. No fewer than 3 million CDR3-containing paired-end reads came from each sample. TCRdb fed the 5' RACE reads into MiXCR, producing one record per CDR3 protein. The sample contains roughly 1,700,000 distinct CDR3 sequences, under 30% of which appear only once. From germline, CDR1 is KGHSH and CDR2 LQKENI. Trimming took 3 bases from V and 7 from J; bases not matched to a gene: 6. There are 14 residues in the CDR3. There are a few counts of this clonotype. Its specificity is unknown. The chain couples TRBV18 to TRBJ1-5; the match to TRBD1 covers 7 bases. The material sequenced was blood. This TCR was sampled from a woman in her 30s in good health. The chain's CDR3 is CASSPGTAGQPQHF. The CDR3 DNA reads TGTGCCAGCTCACCTGGGACAGCTGGGCAGCCCCAGCATTTT. Complete variable domain (other parts from reference TRBV18 and TRBJ1-5): NAGVMQNPRHLVRRRGQEARLRCSPMKGHSHVYWYRQLPEEGLKFMVYLQKENIIDESGMPKERFSAEFPKEGPSILRIQQVVRGDSAAYFCASSPGTAGQPQHFGDGTRLSIL.